This is a list of T cell receptor beta chains from one sample in a study of CD8+CD57+ T cells in acquired aplastic anemia. TCRdb re-derived calls from the reads in MiXCR, one entry per CDR3 protein. The profile shows 150,000 to 200,000 distinct CDR3 sequences, roughly 48% of them singletons. Sequenced sample: sorted CD4+, CD8+, or CD8+CD57+ T cells (not recorded which) from PBMCs. These receptor sequences come from a human donor in good health. Both conserved end residues are part of each CDR3. Fields, in order: CDR3 protein, CDR3 DNA, clone size, V gene, J gene, D gene. The D gene is left open where the match is weak. Clone size is given for some rows only: seen once, a few or many times, or a class if the clone is expanded.

CDR3 protein: CSARRGSDEAFF
CDR3 DNA: TGCAGTGCTAGACGGGGGAGCGATGAGGCTTTCTTT
clone size: NA
V gene: TRBV20-1
J gene: TRBJ1-1
D gene: NA

CDR3 protein: CATSDYGTGVNNEQFF
CDR3 DNA: TGTGCCACCAGTGATTACGGGACAGGGGTTAACAATGAGCAGTTCTTC
clone size: once
V gene: TRBV24-1
J gene: TRBJ2-1
D gene: TRBD1

CDR3 protein: CASPGGRNEQFF
CDR3 DNA: TGTGCCAGCCCCGGCGGGAGGAATGAGCAGTTCTTC
clone size: NA
V gene: TRBV2
J gene: TRBJ2-1
D gene: TRBD2

CDR3 protein: CSAGGRPANSPLHF
CDR3 DNA: TGCAGTGCCGGGGGGCGACCCGCTAATTCACCCCTCCACTTT
clone size: NA
V gene: TRBV20-1
J gene: TRBJ1-6
D gene: NA

CDR3 protein: CASSVLAGVGTDTQYF
CDR3 DNA: TGTGCCAGCAGTGTCCTAGCGGGAGTCGGCACAGATACGCAGTATTTT
clone size: NA
V gene: TRBV6-1
J gene: TRBJ2-3
D gene: TRBD2

CDR3 protein: CASREGTNTGELFF
CDR3 DNA: TGTGCCAGCAGAGAGGGAACGAACACCGGGGAGCTGTTTTTT
clone size: many
V gene: TRBV12-3/TRBV12-4
J gene: TRBJ2-2
D gene: NA

CDR3 protein: CASSLARGGADTQYF
CDR3 DNA: TGTGCCAGCAGCTTGGCCAGGGGTGGCGCAGATACGCAGTATTTT
clone size: NA
V gene: TRBV4-2
J gene: TRBJ2-3
D gene: NA

CDR3 protein: CASRGLAGAVETQYF
CDR3 DNA: TGTGCCAGCAGAGGACTAGCGGGAGCTGTAGAGACCCAGTACTTC
clone size: few
V gene: TRBV2
J gene: TRBJ2-5
D gene: TRBD2

CDR3 protein: CAISERVSSYEQYF
CDR3 DNA: TGTGCCATCAGTGAACGGGTTAGCTCCTACGAGCAGTACTTC
clone size: few
V gene: TRBV10-3
J gene: TRBJ2-7
D gene: NA

CDR3 protein: CASSLSGACYEQYF
CDR3 DNA: TGTGCCAGCAGCCTTAGCGGGGCGTGCTACGAGCAGTACTTC
clone size: NA
V gene: TRBV12-3/TRBV12-4
J gene: TRBJ2-7
D gene: TRBD2

CDR3 protein: CASSLRREQFF
CDR3 DNA: TGTGCCAGCAGCTTGAGGCGGGAGCAGTTCTTC
clone size: NA
V gene: TRBV5-6
J gene: TRBJ2-1
D gene: NA

CDR3 protein: CATYGTSVNIQYF
CDR3 DNA: TGTGCCACCTACGGGACTAGCGTCAACATTCAGTACTTC
clone size: NA
V gene: TRBV28
J gene: TRBJ2-4
D gene: TRBD2

CDR3 protein: CASSPREQGAYEQYF
CDR3 DNA: TGTGCCAGCAGTCCCCGGGAACAGGGAGCCTACGAGCAGTACTTC
clone size: many
V gene: TRBV6-1
J gene: TRBJ2-7
D gene: NA

CDR3 protein: CASSPGTGGLDTQYF
CDR3 DNA: TGTGCCAGCTCACCAGGGACAGGGGGCCTCGATACGCAGTATTTT
clone size: few
V gene: TRBV18
J gene: TRBJ2-3
D gene: TRBD1

CDR3 protein: CATQTSGAVGEQFF
CDR3 DNA: TGTGCCACCCAGACTAGCGGGGCTGTCGGGGAGCAGTTCTTC
clone size: NA
V gene: TRBV24-1
J gene: TRBJ2-1
D gene: TRBD2

CDR3 protein: CASSPGGVYGYTF
CDR3 DNA: TGTGCCAGCAGCCCGGGGGGGGTCTATGGCTACACCTTC
clone size: many
V gene: TRBV28
J gene: TRBJ1-2
D gene: NA

CDR3 protein: CSANPGQMNTEAFF
CDR3 DNA: TGCAGTGCTAATCCCGGACAGATGAACACTGAAGCTTTCTTT
clone size: many
V gene: TRBV20-1
J gene: TRBJ1-1
D gene: NA

CDR3 protein: CASSMPLGGWDF
CDR3 DNA: TGTGCCAGCAGCATGCCACTAGGAGGTTGGGATTTT
clone size: NA
V gene: TRBV7-8
J gene: TRBJ2-3
D gene: NA

CDR3 protein: CASSFRQGASYERYF
CDR3 DNA: TGTGCCAGCAGTTTTAGACAGGGGGCGTCCTACGAGCGGTACTTC
clone size: NA
V gene: TRBV28
J gene: TRBJ2-7
D gene: TRBD1

CDR3 protein: CANSLGQGANSPLHF
CDR3 DNA: TGTGCCAACAGCTTAGGGCAGGGGGCCAATTCGCCCCTCCACTTT
clone size: NA
V gene: TRBV7-6
J gene: TRBJ1-6
D gene: TRBD1

CDR3 protein: CAIQGYGVDYGYTF
CDR3 DNA: TGTGCCATTCAGGGATATGGGGTTGATTATGGCTACACCTTC
clone size: NA
V gene: TRBV2
J gene: TRBJ1-2
D gene: NA

CDR3 protein: CASSPKTSGTGELFF
CDR3 DNA: TGTGCCAGCAGCCCTAAAACATCGGGGACCGGGGAGCTGTTTTTT
clone size: NA
V gene: TRBV6-1
J gene: TRBJ2-2
D gene: NA

CDR3 protein: CASSIEGAGGYQETQYF
CDR3 DNA: TGTGCCAGTAGTATAGAGGGGGCGGGGGGTTACCAAGAGACCCAGTACTTC
clone size: few
V gene: TRBV19
J gene: TRBJ2-5
D gene: TRBD2

CDR3 protein: CASKSSLANTGELFF
CDR3 DNA: TGTGCCAGCAAATCCAGCCTAGCGAACACCGGGGAGCTGTTTTTT
clone size: NA
V gene: TRBV2
J gene: TRBJ2-2
D gene: NA

CDR3 protein: CASSSQANLNSPLHF
CDR3 DNA: TGTGCCAGCAGTTCCCAGGCAAATCTTAATTCACCCCTCCACTTT
clone size: NA
V gene: TRBV27
J gene: TRBJ1-6
D gene: NA

CDR3 protein: CASSPDREGEQYF
CDR3 DNA: TGTGCCAGCAGCCCGGACAGGGAAGGCGAGCAGTACTTC
clone size: many
V gene: TRBV11-2
J gene: TRBJ2-7
D gene: TRBD1

CDR3 protein: CASSGETGTEAFF
CDR3 DNA: TGTGCCAGCAGTGGCGAAACAGGGACTGAAGCTTTCTTT
clone size: few
V gene: TRBV2
J gene: TRBJ1-1
D gene: NA

CDR3 protein: CASSSPLSRDTQYF
CDR3 DNA: TGTGCCAGCAGTTCCCCTCTGTCGAGAGATACGCAGTATTTT
clone size: many
V gene: TRBV27
J gene: TRBJ2-3
D gene: NA

CDR3 protein: CASSLVPDRTYEQYF
CDR3 DNA: TGTGCCAGCAGCTTAGTCCCCGACAGAACCTACGAGCAGTACTTC
clone size: once
V gene: TRBV7-8
J gene: TRBJ2-7
D gene: NA